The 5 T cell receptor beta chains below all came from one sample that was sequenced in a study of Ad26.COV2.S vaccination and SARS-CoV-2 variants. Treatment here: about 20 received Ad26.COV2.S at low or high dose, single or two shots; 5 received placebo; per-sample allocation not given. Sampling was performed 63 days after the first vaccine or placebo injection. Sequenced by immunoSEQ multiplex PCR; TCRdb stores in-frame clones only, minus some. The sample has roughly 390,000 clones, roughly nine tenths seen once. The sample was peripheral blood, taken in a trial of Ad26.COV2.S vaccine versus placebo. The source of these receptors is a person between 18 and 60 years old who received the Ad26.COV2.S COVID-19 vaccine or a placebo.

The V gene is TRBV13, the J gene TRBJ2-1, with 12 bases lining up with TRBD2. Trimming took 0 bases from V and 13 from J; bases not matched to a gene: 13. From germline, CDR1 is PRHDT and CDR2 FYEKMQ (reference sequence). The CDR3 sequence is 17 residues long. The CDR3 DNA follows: TGTGCCAGCAGCTTAGGCCCCCTAGCGGGGGGGGTCGGGGAACAGTTCTTC. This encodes CASSLGPLAGGVGEQFF.

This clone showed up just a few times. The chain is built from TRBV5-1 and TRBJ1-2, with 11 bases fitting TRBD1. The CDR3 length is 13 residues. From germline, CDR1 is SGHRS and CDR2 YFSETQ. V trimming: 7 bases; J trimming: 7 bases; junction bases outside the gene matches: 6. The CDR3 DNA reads TGCGCCAGCGGGGACAGGGGGTCGACTGGCTACACCTTC. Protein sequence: CASGDRGSTGYTF. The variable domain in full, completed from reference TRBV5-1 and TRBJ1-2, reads KAGVTQTPRYLIKTRGQQVTLSCSPISGHRSVSWYQQTPGQGLQFLFEYFSETQRNKGNFPGRFSGRQFSNSRSEMNVSTLELGDSALYLCASGDRGSTGYTFGSGTRLTVV.

In DNA, the CDR3 is TGTGCCAGCAGTTACTCGGACACTAATACTGGAAACACCATATATTTT. This codes for CASSYSDTNTGNTIYF. The rearrangement links TRBV6-6 to TRBJ1-3; D perhaps matches TRBD1 (5 bases). CDR3 length: 16 residues. Looked up from germline, CDR1 is MNHNY and CDR2 is SVGAGI (reference sequence). Trimming shortened V by 0 bases and J by 2 bases, and 11 bases separated the two germline ends.

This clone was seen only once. This CDR3 is CASTIDSSYNSPLHF. The CDR3 region has the DNA TGTGCCAGCACCATTGACAGCTCCTATAATTCACCCCTCCACTTT. The V gene is TRBV11-2, the J gene TRBJ1-6; perhaps TRBD1 as D (5 bases). Germline CDR1 reads SGHAT; CDR2 reads FQNNGV. This CDR3 is 15 amino acids long. Trimming left V 7 bases short and J 0 bases short, with 10 bases between.

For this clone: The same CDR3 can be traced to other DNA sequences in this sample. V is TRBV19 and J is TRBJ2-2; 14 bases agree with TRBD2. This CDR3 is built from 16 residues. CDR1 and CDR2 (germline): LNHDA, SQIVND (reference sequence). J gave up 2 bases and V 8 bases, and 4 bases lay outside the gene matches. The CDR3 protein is CASRTSGGSNTGELFF. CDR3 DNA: TGTGCCAGTCGGACTAGCGGGGGGTCAAACACCGGGGAGCTGTTTTTT.